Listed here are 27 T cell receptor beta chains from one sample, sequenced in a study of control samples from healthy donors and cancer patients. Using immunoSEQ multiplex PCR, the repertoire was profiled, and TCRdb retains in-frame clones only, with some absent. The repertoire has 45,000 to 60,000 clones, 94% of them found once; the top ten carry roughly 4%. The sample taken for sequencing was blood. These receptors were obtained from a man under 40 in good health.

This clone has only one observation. CDR3 sequence: CASRTDRNYEQYF. The CDR3 DNA reads TGTGCCAGCAGGACGGACAGGAACTACGAGCAGTACTTC. This chain uses TRBV27 with TRBJ2-7; 7 bases agree with TRBD1. CDR1 is MNHEY and CDR2 is SMNVEV in the germline V gene (reference sequence). This CDR3 is 13 amino acids long. V dropped 6 bases and J dropped 3; count of bases not matched to a gene: 5.

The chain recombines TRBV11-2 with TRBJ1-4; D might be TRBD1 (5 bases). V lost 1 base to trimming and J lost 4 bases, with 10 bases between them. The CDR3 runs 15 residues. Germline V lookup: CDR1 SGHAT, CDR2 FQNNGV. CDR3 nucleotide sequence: TGTGCCAGCAGCTTAGCGGGCAGGGATAATGAAAAACTGTTTTTT. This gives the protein CASSLAGRDNEKLFF.

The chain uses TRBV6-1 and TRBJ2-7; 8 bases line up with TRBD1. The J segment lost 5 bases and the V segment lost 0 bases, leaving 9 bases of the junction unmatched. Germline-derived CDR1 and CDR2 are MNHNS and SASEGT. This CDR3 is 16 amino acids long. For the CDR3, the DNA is TGTGCCAGCAGTGAAGCGCTGGGACAGGCCGGCGACGAGCAGTACTTC. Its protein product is CASSEALGQAGDEQYF.

CDR3 loop: CASSQFSGEETQYF. As DNA, the CDR3 is TGTGCCAGCAGTCAATTTAGCGGGGAAGAGACCCAGTACTTC. The V and J genes are TRBV6-6 and TRBJ2-5; 8 nucleotides match TRBD2. Germline loops: CDR1 MNHNY, CDR2 SVGAGI (reference sequence). Trimming at V came to 5 bases and at J to 3 bases, leaving 5 bases not matched to a gene. The CDR3 runs to 14 residues.

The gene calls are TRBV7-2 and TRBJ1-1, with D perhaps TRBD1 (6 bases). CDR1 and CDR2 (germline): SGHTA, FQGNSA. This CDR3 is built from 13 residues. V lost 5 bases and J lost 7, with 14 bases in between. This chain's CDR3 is CASSRYREGEAFF. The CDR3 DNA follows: TGTGCCAGCAGCCGCTACAGGGAAGGTGAAGCTTTCTTT.

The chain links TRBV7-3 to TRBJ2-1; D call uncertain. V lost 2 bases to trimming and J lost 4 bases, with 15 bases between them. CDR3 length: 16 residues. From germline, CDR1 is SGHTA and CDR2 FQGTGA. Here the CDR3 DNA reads TGTGCCAGCAGCTTAGTGTCCGGAGTTCAGTACAATGAGCAGTTCTTC. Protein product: CASSLVSGVQYNEQFF. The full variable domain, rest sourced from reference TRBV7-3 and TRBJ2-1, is GAGVSQTPSNKVTEKGKYVELRCDPISGHTALYWYRQSLGQGPEFLIYFQGTGAADDSGLPNDRFFAVRPEGSVSTLKIQRTERGDSAVYLCASSLVSGVQYNEQFFGPGTRLTVL.

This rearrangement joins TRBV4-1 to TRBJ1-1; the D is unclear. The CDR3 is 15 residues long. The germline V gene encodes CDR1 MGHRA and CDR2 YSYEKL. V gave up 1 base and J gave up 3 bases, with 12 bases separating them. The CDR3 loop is CASSQVAGMDTEAFF. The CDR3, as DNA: TGCGCCAGCAGCCAAGTGGCGGGGATGGACACTGAAGCTTTCTTT.

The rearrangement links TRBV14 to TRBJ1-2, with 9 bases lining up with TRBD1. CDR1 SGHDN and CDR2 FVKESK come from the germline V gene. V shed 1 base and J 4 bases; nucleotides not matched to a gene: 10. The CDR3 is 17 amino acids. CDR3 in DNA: TGTGCCAGCAGCCAAGGCCAGGACAGGGGATTCGGCTATGGCTACACCTTC. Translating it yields CASSQGQDRGFGYGYTF. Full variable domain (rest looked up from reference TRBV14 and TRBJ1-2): EAGVTQFPSHSVIEKGQTVTLRCDPISGHDNLYWYRRVMGKEIKFLLHFVKESKQDESGMPNNRFLAERTGGTYSTLKVQPAELEDSGVYFCASSQGQDRGFGYGYTFGSGTRLTVV.

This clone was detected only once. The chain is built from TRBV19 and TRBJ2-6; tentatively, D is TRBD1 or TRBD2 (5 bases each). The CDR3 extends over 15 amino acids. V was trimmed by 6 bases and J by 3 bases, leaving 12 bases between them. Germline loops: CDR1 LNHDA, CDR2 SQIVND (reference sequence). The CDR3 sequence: CASSTVGDGANVLTF. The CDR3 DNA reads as TGTGCCAGTAGCACCGTGGGGGATGGGGCCAACGTCCTGACTTTC. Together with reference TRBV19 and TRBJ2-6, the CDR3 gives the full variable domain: DGGITQSPKYLFRKEGQNVTLSCEQNLNHDAMYWYRQDPGQGLRLIYYSQIVNDFQKGDIAEGYSVSREKKESFPLTVTSAQKNPTAFYLCASSTVGDGANVLTFGAGSRLTVL.

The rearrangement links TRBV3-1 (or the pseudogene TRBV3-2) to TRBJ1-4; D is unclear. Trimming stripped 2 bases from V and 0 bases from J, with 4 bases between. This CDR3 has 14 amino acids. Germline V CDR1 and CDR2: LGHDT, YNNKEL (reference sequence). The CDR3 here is CASSQQTTNEKLFF. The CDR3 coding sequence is TGTGCCAGCAGCCAACAGACAACTAATGAAAAACTGTTTTTT.

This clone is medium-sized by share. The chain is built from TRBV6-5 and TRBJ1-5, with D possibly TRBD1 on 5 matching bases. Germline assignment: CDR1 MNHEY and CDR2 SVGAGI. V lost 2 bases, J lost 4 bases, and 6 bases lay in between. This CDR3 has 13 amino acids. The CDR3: CASSYGTNQPQHF. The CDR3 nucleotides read TGTGCCAGCAGTTACGGGACTAATCAGCCCCAGCATTTT.

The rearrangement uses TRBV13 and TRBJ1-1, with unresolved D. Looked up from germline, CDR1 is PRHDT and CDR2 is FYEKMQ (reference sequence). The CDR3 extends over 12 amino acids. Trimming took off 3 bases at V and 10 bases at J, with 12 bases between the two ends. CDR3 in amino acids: CASSLGRSVAFF. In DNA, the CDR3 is TGTGCCAGCAGCTTGGGGAGGTCGGTAGCTTTCTTT. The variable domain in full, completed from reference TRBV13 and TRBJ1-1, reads AAGVIQSPRHLIKEKRETATLKCYPIPRHDTVYWYQQGPGQDPQFLISFYEKMQSDKGSIPDRFSAQQFSDYHSELNMSSLELGDSALYFCASSLGRSVAFFGQGTRLTVV.

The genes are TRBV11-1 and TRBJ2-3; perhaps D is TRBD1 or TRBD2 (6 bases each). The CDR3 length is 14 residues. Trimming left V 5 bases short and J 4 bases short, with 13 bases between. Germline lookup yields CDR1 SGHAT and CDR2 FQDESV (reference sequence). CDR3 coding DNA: TGTGCCAGCAGCCGAGGAGGGGGAGCAGATACGCAGTATTTT. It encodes CASSRGGGADTQYF.

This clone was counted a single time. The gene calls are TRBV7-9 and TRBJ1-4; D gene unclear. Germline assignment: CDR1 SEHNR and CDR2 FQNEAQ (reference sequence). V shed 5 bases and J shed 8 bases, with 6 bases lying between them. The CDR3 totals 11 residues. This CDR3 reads CASSPHEKLFF. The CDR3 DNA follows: TGTGCCAGCAGCCCCCACGAAAAACTGTTTTTT. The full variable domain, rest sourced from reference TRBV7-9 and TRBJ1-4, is DTGVSQNPRHKITKRGQNVTFRCDPISEHNRLYWYRQTLGQGPEFLTYFQNEAQLEKSRLLSDRFSAERPKGSFSTLEIQRTEQGDSAMYLCASSPHEKLFFGSGTQLSVL.

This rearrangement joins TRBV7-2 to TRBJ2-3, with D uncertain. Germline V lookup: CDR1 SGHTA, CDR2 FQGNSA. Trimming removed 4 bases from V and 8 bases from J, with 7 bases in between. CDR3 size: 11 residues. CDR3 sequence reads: CASSSLGTQYF. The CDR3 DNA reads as TGTGCCAGCAGCTCTTTAGGTACGCAGTATTTT.

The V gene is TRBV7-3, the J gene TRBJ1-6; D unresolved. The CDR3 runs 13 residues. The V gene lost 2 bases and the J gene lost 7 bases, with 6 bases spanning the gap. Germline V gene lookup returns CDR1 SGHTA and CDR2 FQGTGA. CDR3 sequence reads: CASSLSQNSPLHF. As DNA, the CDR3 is TGTGCCAGCAGCTTATCACAGAATTCACCCCTCCACTTT.

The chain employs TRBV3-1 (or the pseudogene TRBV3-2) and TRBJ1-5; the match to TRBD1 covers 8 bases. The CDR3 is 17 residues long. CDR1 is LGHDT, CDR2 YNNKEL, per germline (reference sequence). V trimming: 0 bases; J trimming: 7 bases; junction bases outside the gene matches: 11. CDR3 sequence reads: CASSQDLNGQGRQPQHF. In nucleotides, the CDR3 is TGTGCCAGCAGCCAAGATCTGAACGGACAGGGACGCCAGCCCCAGCATTTT.

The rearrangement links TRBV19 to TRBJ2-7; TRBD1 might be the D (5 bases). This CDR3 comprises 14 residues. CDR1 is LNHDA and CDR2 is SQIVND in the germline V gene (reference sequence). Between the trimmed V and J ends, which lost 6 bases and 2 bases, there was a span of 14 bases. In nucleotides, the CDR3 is TGTGCCAGTAGAAGACAGCAGAACGCCTACGAGCAGTACTTC. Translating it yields CASRRQQNAYEQYF. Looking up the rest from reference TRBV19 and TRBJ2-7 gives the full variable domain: DGGITQSPKYLFRKEGQNVTLSCEQNLNHDAMYWYRQDPGQGLRLIYYSQIVNDFQKGDIAEGYSVSREKKESFPLTVTSAQKNPTAFYLCASRRQQNAYEQYFGPGTRLTVT.

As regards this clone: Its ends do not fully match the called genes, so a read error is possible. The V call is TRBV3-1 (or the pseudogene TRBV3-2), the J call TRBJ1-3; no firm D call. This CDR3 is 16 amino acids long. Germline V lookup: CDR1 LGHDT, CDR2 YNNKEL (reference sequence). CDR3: CAGSQDTRASGNTIYF. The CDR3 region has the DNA TGTGCCGGCAGCCAAGATACAAGGGCCTCTGGAAACACCATATATTTT.

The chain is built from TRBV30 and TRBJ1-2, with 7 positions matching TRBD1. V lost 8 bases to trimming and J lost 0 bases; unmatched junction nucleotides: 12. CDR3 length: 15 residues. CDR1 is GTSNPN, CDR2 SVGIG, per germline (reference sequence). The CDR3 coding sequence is TGTGCCACCCAGGGGGTATGGGATACTAACTATGGCTACACCTTC. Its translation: CATQGVWDTNYGYTF.

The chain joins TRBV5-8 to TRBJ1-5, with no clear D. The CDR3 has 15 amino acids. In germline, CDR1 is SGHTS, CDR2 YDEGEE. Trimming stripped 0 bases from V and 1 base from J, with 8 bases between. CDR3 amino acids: CASSLGTESNQPQHF. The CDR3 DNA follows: TGTGCCAGCAGCTTGGGAACAGAAAGCAATCAGCCCCAGCATTTT.

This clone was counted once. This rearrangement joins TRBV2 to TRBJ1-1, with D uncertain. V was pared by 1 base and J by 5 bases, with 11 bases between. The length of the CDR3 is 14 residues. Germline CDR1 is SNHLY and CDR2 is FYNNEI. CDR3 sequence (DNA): TGTGCCAGCAGTGAAGTCGAGGGTAGAACTGAAGCTTTCTTT. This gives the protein CASSEVEGRTEAFF.

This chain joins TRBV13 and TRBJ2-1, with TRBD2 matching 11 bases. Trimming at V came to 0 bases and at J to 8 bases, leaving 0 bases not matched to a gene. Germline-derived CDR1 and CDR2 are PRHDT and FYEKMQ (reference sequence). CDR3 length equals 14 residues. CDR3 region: CASSLGLAGDEQFF. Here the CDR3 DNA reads TGTGCCAGCAGCTTAGGACTAGCGGGGGATGAGCAGTTCTTC.

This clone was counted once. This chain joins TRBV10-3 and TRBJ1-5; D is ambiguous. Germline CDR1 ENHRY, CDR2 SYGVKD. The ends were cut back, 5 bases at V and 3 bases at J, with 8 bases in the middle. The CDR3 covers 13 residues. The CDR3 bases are TGTGCCATCAGTCCGGGCCCCAATCAGCCCCAGCATTTT. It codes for CAISPGPNQPQHF.

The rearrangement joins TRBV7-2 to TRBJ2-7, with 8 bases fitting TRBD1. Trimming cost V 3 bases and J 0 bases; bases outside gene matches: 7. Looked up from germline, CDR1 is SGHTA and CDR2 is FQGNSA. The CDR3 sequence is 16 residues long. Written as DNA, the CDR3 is TGTGCCAGCAGCTTTTGGACAGGGCCCGTCTCCTACGAGCAGTACTTC. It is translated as CASSFWTGPVSYEQYF.

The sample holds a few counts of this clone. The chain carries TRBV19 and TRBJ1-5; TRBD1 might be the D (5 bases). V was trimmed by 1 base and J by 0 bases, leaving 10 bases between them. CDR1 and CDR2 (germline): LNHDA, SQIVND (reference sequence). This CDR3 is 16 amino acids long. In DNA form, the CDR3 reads TGTGCCAGTAGTATAGGGGGCTCAGATAGCAATCAGCCCCAGCATTTT. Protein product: CASSIGGSDSNQPQHF.

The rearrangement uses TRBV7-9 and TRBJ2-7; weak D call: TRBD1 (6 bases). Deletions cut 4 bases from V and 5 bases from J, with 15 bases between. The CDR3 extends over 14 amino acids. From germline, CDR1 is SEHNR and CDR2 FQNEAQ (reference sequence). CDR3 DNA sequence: TGTGCCAGCAGCTCTATTGGGGGCTACGACGAGCAGTACTTC. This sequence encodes CASSSIGGYDEQYF.